The clone carrying this T cell receptor (beta chain) was detected many times. CDR1 is MDHEN, CDR2 SYDVKM, per germline. V dropped 6 bases and J dropped 6 bases, with 12 bases sitting between them. CDR3 length: 12 residues. MiXCR, run by TCRdb on the PCR reads, gives a single entry per CDR3 protein. The sample shows 13,000 or so distinct CDR3 sequences, 45% to 60% of them seen only once. This sample was included in a study of tumor-infiltrating lymphocytes in oesophageal squamous cell carcinoma. This TCR came from a female donor with esophageal squamous cell carcinoma. Sequenced sample: blood. V is TRBV28 and J is TRBJ2-7; D uncertain. DNA of the CDR3: TGTGCCAGCAGCGGTTTCCGGGTCGAGCAGTACTTC. Encoded protein: CASSGFRVEQYF.